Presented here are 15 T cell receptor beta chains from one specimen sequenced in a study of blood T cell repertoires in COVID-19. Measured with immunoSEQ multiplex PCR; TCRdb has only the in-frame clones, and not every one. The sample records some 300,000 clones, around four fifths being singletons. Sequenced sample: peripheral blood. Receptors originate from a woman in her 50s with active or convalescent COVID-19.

The CDR3 loop reads CASNSDGGSGNTIYF. CDR3 in DNA: TGCGCCAGCAACTCAGACGGAGGCTCTGGAAACACCATATATTTT. The chain employs TRBV5-1 and TRBJ1-3; D uncertain. CDR3 length equals 15 residues. V was trimmed by 6 bases and J by 0 bases, leaving 13 bases between them. Germline V gene sequence: CDR1 SGHRS, CDR2 YFSETQ.

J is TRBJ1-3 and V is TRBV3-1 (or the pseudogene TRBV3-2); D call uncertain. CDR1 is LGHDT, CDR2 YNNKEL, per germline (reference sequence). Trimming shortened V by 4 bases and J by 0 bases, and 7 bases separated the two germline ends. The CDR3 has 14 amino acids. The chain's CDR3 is CASSPRSSGNTIYF. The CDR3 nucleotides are TGTGCCAGCAGCCCCCGCAGCTCTGGAAACACCATATATTTT.

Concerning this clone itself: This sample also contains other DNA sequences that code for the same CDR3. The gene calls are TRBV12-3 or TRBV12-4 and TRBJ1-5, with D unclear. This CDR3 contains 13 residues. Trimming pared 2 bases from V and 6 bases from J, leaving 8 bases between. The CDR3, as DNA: TGTGCCAGCAGTTTAAGAGGGAGTCAGCCCCAGCATTTT. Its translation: CASSLRGSQPQHF.

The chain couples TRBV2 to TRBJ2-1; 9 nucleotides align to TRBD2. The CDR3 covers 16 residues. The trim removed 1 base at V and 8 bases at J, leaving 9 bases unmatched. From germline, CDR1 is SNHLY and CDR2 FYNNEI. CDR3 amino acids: CASSEGLAGDAHEQFF. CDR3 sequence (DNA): TGTGCCAGCAGTGAAGGCTTAGCGGGAGATGCCCATGAGCAGTTCTTC.

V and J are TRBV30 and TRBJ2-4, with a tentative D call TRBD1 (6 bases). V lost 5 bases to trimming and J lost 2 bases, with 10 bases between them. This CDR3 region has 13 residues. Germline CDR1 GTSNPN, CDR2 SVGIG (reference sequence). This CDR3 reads CAWADRSKNIQYF. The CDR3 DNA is TGTGCCTGGGCGGACAGATCCAAAAACATTCAGTACTTC.

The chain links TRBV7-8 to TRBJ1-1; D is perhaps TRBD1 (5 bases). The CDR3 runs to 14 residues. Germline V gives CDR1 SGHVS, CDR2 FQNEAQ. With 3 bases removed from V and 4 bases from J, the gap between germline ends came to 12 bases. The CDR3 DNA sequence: TGTGCCAGCAGCTTTCCCGCGGGGGGCACTGAAGCTTTCTTT. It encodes CASSFPAGGTEAFF.

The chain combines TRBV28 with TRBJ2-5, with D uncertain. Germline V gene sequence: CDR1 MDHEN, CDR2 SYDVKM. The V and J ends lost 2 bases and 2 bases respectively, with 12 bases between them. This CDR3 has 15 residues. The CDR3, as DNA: TGTGCCAGCAGTTTAGAAGGCGGCTCACAAGAGACCCAGTACTTC. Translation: CASSLEGGSQETQYF.

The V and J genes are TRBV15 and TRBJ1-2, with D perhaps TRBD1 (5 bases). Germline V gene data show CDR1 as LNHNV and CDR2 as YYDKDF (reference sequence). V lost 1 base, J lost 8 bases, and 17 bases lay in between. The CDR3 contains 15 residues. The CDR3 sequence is CATSRGGQGTAGYTF. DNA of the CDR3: TGTGCCACCAGCAGAGGCGGTCAGGGCACGGCCGGCTACACCTTC.

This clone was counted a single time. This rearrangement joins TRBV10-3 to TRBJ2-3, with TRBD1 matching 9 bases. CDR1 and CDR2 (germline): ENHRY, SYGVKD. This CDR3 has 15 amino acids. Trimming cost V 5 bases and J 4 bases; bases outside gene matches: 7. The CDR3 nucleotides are TGTGCCATCAGTATAGGACAGGGGATAGCAGATACGCAGTATTTT. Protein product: CAISIGQGIADTQYF.

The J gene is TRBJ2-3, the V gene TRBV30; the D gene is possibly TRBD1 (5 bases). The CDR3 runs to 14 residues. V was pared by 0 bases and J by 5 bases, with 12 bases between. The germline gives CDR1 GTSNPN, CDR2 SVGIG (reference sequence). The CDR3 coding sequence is TGTGCCTGGAGTGTACTCCAGGGAAAAGATACGCAGTATTTT. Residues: CAWSVLQGKDTQYF.

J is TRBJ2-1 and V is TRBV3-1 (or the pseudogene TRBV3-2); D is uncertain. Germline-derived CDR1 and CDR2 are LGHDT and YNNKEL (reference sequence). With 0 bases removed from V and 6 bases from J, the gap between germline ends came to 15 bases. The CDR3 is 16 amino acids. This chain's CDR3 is CASSQDSGQNGNEQFF. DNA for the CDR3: TGTGCCAGCAGCCAAGATAGTGGGCAGAATGGCAATGAGCAGTTCTTC.

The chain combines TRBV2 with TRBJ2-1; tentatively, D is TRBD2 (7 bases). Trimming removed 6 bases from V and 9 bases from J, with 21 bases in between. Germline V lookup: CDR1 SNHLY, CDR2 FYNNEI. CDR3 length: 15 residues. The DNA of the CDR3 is TGTGCCAGCAGCCAAGCAGGGGAGGGAAGGGGTGAGCAGTTCTTC. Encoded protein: CASSQAGEGRGEQFF.

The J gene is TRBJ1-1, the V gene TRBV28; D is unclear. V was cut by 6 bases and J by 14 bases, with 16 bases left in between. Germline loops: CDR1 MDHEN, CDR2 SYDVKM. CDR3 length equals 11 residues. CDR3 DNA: TGTGCCAGCAGCTCCTACGTGGTCCTATTCTTT. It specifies CASSSYVVLFF.

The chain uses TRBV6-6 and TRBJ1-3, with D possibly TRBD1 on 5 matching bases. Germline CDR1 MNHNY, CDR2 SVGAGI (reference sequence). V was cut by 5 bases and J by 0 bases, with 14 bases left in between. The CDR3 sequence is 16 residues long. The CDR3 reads CASSHIAGNSGNTIYF. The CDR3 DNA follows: TGTGCCAGCAGTCACATCGCAGGGAACTCTGGAAACACCATATATTTT.

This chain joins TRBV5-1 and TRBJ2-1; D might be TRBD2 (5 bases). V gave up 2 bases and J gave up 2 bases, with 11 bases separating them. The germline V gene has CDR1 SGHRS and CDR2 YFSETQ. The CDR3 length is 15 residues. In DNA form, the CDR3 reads TGCGCCAGCAGCTTTGAGCGGCCCGCCTACAATGAGCAGTTCTTC. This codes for CASSFERPAYNEQFF.